This T cell receptor beta chain is from a study of blood T cells in healthy people across ages. General study findings and limits: Diversity was higher, and naive CD4+ cells more numerous, in long-lived donors than in aged donors.

With respect to this clonotype: The antigen is unknown.

Using a J-beta primer mix together with a sample-barcoded 5' primer, a second PCR was run for about 6 to 11 cycles. MiXCR was run by TCRdb on the 5' RACE reads, yielding one entry per CDR3 protein. Among around 1.5 million distinct CDR3 sequences listed, 59% were seen once. Sequencing input: blood. This TCR came from a man between 18 and 29 years old in good health.

DNA for the CDR3: TGTGCCAGCAGCTTAGTGGTGGGGCGAAACACAGATACGCAGTATTTT. It encodes CASSLVVGRNTDTQYF. The rearrangement joins TRBV7-6 to TRBJ2-3; TRBD1 is a possible D gene (5 bases). The CDR3 consists of 16 residues. CDR1 SGHVS and CDR2 FNYEAQ come from the germline V gene. The V gene lost 1 base and the J gene lost 2 bases, with 13 bases spanning the gap.